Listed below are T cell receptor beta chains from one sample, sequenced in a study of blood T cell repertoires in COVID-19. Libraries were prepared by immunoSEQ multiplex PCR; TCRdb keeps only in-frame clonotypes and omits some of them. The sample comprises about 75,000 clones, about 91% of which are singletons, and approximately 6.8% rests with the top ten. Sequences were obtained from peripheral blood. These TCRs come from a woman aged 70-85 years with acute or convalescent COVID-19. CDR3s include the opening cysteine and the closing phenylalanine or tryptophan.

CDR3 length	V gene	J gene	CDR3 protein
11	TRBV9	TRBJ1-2	CASSRGMGYTF
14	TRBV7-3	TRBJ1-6	CASSQGTDGSPLHF
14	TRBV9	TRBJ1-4	CASSAGTGLEKLFF
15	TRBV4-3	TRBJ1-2	CASSQEGTPRRGYTF
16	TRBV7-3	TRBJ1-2	CASSWDRGPNSYGYTF
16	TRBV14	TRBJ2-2	CASSHRGRQATGELFF
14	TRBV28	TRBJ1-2	CASSFGQGSYGYTF
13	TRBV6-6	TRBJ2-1	CASSSKREGEQFF
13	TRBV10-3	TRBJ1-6	CAIRIRSGSPLHF
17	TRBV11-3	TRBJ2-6	CASSLDSREAGANVLTF
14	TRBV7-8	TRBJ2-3	CATYLGVHTDTQYF
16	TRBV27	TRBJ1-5	CASSLSGQGANQPQHF
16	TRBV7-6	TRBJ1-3	CASSLGQVDSGNTIYF
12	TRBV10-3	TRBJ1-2	CAISESGSGYTF
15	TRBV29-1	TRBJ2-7	CSVVYGQGPSYEQYF
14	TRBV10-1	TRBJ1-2	CASRGTAGGYGYTF
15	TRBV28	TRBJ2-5	CASSMGRGGQETQYF